This entry lists 14 T cell receptor beta chains sequenced from one sample in a study of T cells after yellow fever vaccination (dated by TCRdb to between 2019 and 2020). According to the study, the label for this sample's treatment or condition signals: live attenuated yellow fever vaccine strain. Library preparation was by 5' RACE. Sequencing instrument: Illumina HiSeq 2500. TCRdb ran its own pipeline on the public reads, namely fastp trimming at Q25 and MiXCR clone calling, and kept in-frame beta chains. Merged by CDR3 protein, the rows form single entries marked with the most common genes and DNA. This sample holds hundreds of thousands of distinct CDR3 sequences; 9% to 15% were observed only once. Under 15% of the sample is in the top ten clones. Here the sequenced sample was PBMCs, taken on the day of the yellow fever booster vaccination. The receptors were sampled from a man between 25 and 39 years old who received the YFV17D yellow fever vaccine.

The chain recombines TRBV12-3 or TRBV12-4 with TRBJ2-1; D gene ambiguous. The V and J ends lost 1 base and 14 bases respectively, with 12 bases between them. The CDR3 extends over 12 amino acids. CDR3 region: CASSLDYSREFF. CDR3 nucleotides: TGTGCCAGCAGTTTAGATTATAGTCGTGAGTTCTTC.

The chain is built from TRBV15 and TRBJ1-6, with D possibly matching TRBD1 (5 bases). The length of the CDR3 is 14 residues. From germline, CDR1 is LNHNV and CDR2 YYDKDF (reference sequence). Trimming cost V 5 bases and J 8 bases, with 13 bases left between them. The CDR3 is CATSLRSTDSPLHF. CDR3 nucleotide sequence: TGTGCCACCAGCCTCCGATCGACAGATTCACCCCTCCACTTT.

The V and J genes are TRBV29-1 and TRBJ2-7; TRBD2 agrees at 7 bases. The CDR3 totals 16 residues. V shed 0 bases, J shed 2 bases, and the junction held 10 bases outside the gene matches. Germline V lookup: CDR1 SQVTM, CDR2 ANQGSEA. CDR3 region: CSVEDPGGLTPYEQYF. The CDR3 nucleotides read TGCAGCGTTGAAGATCCGGGGGGACTCACCCCCTACGAGCAGTACTTC.

This clonotype was seen a few times. This chain uses TRBV30 with TRBJ2-7; no firm D call. This CDR3 has 11 amino acids. Germline CDR1 and CDR2: GTSNPN and SVGIG (reference sequence). V was trimmed by 1 base and J by 5 bases, leaving 6 bases between them. The CDR3 bases are TGTGCCTGGAGTGATTACGACGAGCAGTACTTC. This sequence encodes CAWSDYDEQYF.

This clonotype was observed a few times. The chain couples TRBV20-1 to TRBJ1-4; TRBD1 is a possible D gene (6 bases). The V end was cut by 3 bases, the J end by 10 bases, with 15 bases between. Germline-derived CDR1 and CDR2 are DFQATT and SNEGSKA (reference sequence). This CDR3 has 13 amino acids. DNA for the CDR3: TGCAGTGCTAGGGGCAGGGGAGAGGTAAAACTGTTTTTT. Its translation is CSARGRGEVKLFF.

This clonotype was seen only a few times. The CDR3 reads CASSPYGASGNNEQFF. The CDR3, as DNA: TGTGCCAGCTCACCATATGGGGCTAGCGGAAACAATGAGCAGTTCTTC. The rearrangement joins TRBV18 to TRBJ2-1, with 7 bases lining up with TRBD2. The V and J ends lost 2 bases and 5 bases, in that order; junction bases with no gene match: 9. Germline V gene lookup returns CDR1 KGHSH and CDR2 LQKENI. CDR3 length: 16 residues.

This clonotype has a handful of counts. CDR3 bases: TGCAGTGCTAGAGATCGCGACAGCCGGTCCTACACCTTC. As protein: CSARDRDSRSYTF. This chain uses TRBV20-1 with TRBJ1-2, with D maybe TRBD1 (5 bases). CDR1 and CDR2 from the germline V gene are DFQATT and SNEGSKA (reference sequence). The CDR3 totals 13 residues. Between the trimmed V and J ends, which lost 0 bases and 10 bases, there was a span of 15 bases.

This chain links TRBV5-1 with TRBJ2-7; 8 bases map to TRBD1. Per germline, CDR1 SGHRS and CDR2 YFSETQ. The CDR3 sequence is 14 residues long. The trim removed 3 bases at V and 4 bases at J, leaving 6 bases unmatched. The CDR3 sequence is CASSSGQGYYEQYF. CDR3 bases: TGCGCCAGCAGCTCAGGACAGGGTTATTACGAGCAGTACTTC.

The chain links TRBV2 to TRBJ1-2; D gene uncertain. The CDR3 covers 14 residues. Trimming removed 4 bases from V and 4 bases from J, with 13 bases in between. Germline V lookup: CDR1 SNHLY, CDR2 FYNNEI. Written as DNA, the CDR3 is TGTGCCAGCAGTGTGTTGGTGGATAGCTATGGCTACACCTTC. It codes for CASSVLVDSYGYTF.

This clonotype showed up just a few times. The chain joins TRBV12-3 or TRBV12-4 to TRBJ2-5; D not resolved. V shed 1 base and J shed 0 bases, with 9 bases lying between them. CDR3 length equals 15 residues. The CDR3 loop reads CASSLDLSYQETQYF. DNA for the CDR3: TGTGCCAGCAGTTTAGATCTATCGTACCAAGAGACCCAGTACTTC.

This clonotype was found a few times. V usage is TRBV19 and J usage is TRBJ1-1; D unclear. Germline assignment: CDR1 LNHDA and CDR2 SQIVND (reference sequence). The CDR3 spans 14 residues. Trimming removed 3 bases at V and 5 bases at J, with 13 bases between. The CDR3 sequence: CASSMVGSGTEAFF. DNA for the CDR3: TGTGCCAGTAGTATGGTAGGGTCGGGGACTGAAGCTTTCTTT.

The gene calls are TRBV14 and TRBJ2-3; tentatively, D is TRBD2 (6 bases). Germline V CDR1 and CDR2: SGHDN, FVKESK. V gave up 4 bases and J gave up 0 bases, with 11 bases separating them. The CDR3 spans 15 residues. CDR3 protein: CASSPAGSSTDTQYF. CDR3 nucleotide sequence: TGTGCCAGCAGCCCAGCGGGTTCTAGCACAGATACGCAGTATTTT. Full variable domain (rest looked up from reference TRBV14 and TRBJ2-3): EAGVTQFPSHSVIEKGQTVTLRCDPISGHDNLYWYRRVMGKEIKFLLHFVKESKQDESGMPNNRFLAERTGGTYSTLKVQPAELEDSGVYFCASSPAGSSTDTQYFGPGTRLTVL.

The rearrangement joins TRBV20-1 to TRBJ2-3, with D tentatively TRBD1 (6 bases). The CDR3 spans 14 residues. Germline loops: CDR1 DFQATT, CDR2 SNEGSKA (reference sequence). V lost 6 bases and J 6 bases, leaving 19 bases between the germline ends. In nucleotides, the CDR3 is TGCAGTGCCAGGGGCGGAACGGGCAGCGATACGCAGTATTTT. Its translation is CSARGGTGSDTQYF.

This chain joins TRBV6-2 or TRBV6-3 and TRBJ2-1, with TRBD2 as a possible D gene (5 bases). Per germline, CDR1 MNHEY and CDR2 SVGEGT. CDR3 length equals 11 residues. V lost 10 bases to trimming and J lost 9 bases, with 13 bases between them. CDR3 loop: CATGRVLEQFF. CDR3 nucleotides: TGTGCCACTGGGAGAGTTCTTGAGCAGTTCTTC.